Presented here are 7 T cell receptor beta chains from one specimen sequenced in a study of cytomegalovirus exposure and HLA in healthy donors. PCR primers comprised 60 Vbeta and 13 Jbeta primers. Method: immunoSEQ multiplex PCR; TCRdb's copy keeps in-frame clones and lacks some. The data contain tens of thousands of clones, 80% to 90% of them singletons. The source material was PBMCs. These receptors came from a woman in her twenties or thirties in good health and CMV-seronegative.

The chain couples TRBV5-1 to TRBJ2-1, with D possibly matching TRBD1 (5 bases). Germline V gene lookup returns CDR1 SGHRS and CDR2 YFSETQ. The length of the CDR3 is 15 residues. V was trimmed by 4 bases and J by 1 base, leaving 12 bases between them. The CDR3 region has the DNA TGCGCCAGCAGCCAAGGGGTGGGATCCTACAATGAGCAGTTCTTC. Translating gives CASSQGVGSYNEQFF.

The gene calls are TRBV18 and TRBJ1-5; D gene ambiguous. CDR1 KGHSH and CDR2 LQKENI come from the germline V gene. CDR3 length: 15 amino acids. V lost 2 bases and J 0 bases, leaving 8 bases between the germline ends. CDR3 coding DNA: TGTGCCAGCTCACCATTCGAGAATAGCAATCAGCCCCAGCATTTT. Its protein is CASSPFENSNQPQHF.

The chain is built from TRBV28 and TRBJ2-4, with 13 positions matching TRBD2. The V and J ends lost 6 bases and 0 bases, in that order; junction bases with no gene match: 11. The CDR3 covers 19 residues. Germline CDR1 is MDHEN and CDR2 is SYDVKM. The CDR3 nucleotides read TGTGCCAGCAGACACCGGACTAGCGGGGGAGGTCTAGCCAAAAACATTCAGTACTTC. Protein sequence: CASRHRTSGGGLAKNIQYF.

The chain links TRBV6-5 to TRBJ2-7; TRBD1 matches at 8 bases. The V gene end was trimmed by 7 bases and the J gene end by 0 bases; junction bases not matched to a gene: 8. The germline gives CDR1 MNHEY, CDR2 SVGAGI. This CDR3 contains 15 residues. The CDR3 loop reads CASNGTGPSSYEQYF. CDR3 DNA sequence: TGTGCCAGCAACGGGACAGGCCCCAGCTCCTACGAGCAGTACTTC.

This chain joins TRBV28 and TRBJ2-7, with D tentatively TRBD2 (6 bases). Trimming removed 6 bases at V and 2 bases at J, with 17 bases between. Germline V gives CDR1 MDHEN, CDR2 SYDVKM. The length of the CDR3 is 15 residues. CDR3 loop: CASRPAGDSAYEQYF. CDR3 nucleotides: TGTGCCAGCAGGCCCGCCGGGGACTCCGCCTACGAGCAGTACTTC.

The rearrangement links TRBV5-4 to TRBJ2-3, with D tentatively TRBD1 (6 bases). Trimming cost V 1 base and J 8 bases, with 29 bases left between them. The CDR3 loop spans 19 amino acids. Germline lookup yields CDR1 SGHNT and CDR2 YYREEE (reference sequence). This CDR3 reads CASSLIGLRTVRHSSTQYF. The CDR3 region has the DNA TGTGCCAGCAGCTTGATTGGTCTGAGGACAGTGAGACACAGCAGTACGCAGTATTTT.

The sample holds one count of this clone. The V and J genes are TRBV6-6 and TRBJ1-1; no definite D call. The CDR3 loop spans 16 amino acids. Germline V gene lookup returns CDR1 MNHNY and CDR2 SVGAGI (reference sequence). The V and J ends lost 3 bases and 0 bases respectively, with 14 bases between them. This CDR3 reads CASSYLAAQMNTEAFF. CDR3 coding DNA: TGTGCCAGCAGTTATCTGGCCGCCCAGATGAACACTGAAGCTTTCTTT.